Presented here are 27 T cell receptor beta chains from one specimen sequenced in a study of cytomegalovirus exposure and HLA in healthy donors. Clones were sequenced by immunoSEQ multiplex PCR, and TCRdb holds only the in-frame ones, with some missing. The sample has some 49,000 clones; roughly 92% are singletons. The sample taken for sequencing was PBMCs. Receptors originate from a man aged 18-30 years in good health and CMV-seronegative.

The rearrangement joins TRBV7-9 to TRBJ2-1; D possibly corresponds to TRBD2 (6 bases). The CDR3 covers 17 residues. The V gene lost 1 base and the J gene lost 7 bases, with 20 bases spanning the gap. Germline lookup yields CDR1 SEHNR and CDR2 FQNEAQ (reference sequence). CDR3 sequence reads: CASSLVGRELIYNEQFF. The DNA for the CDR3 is TGTGCCAGCAGCTTAGTTGGCCGGGAGTTAATCTATAATGAGCAGTTCTTC.

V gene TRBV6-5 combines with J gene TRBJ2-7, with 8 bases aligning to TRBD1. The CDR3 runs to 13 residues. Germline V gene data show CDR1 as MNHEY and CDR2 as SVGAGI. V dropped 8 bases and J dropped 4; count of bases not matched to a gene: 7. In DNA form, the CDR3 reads TGTGCCAGCCAAGACAGGGGAATGTACGAGCAGTACTTC. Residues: CASQDRGMYEQYF.

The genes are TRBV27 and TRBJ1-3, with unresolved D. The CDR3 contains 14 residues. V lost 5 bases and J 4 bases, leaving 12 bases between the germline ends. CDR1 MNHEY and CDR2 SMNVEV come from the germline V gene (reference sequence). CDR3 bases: TGTGCCAGCAGTCTCCGGACGGGAGGAAACACCATATATTTT. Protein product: CASSLRTGGNTIYF.

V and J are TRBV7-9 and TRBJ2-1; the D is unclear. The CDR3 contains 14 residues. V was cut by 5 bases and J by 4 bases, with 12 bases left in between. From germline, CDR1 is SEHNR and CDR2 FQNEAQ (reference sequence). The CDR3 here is CASSTEAGYNEQFF. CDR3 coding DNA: TGTGCCAGCAGCACCGAGGCCGGTTACAATGAGCAGTTCTTC.

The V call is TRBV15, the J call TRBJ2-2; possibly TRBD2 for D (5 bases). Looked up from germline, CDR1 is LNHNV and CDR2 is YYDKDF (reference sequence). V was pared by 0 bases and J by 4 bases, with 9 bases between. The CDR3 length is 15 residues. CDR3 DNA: TGTGCCACCAGCAGAGAACAGCGGCGCACCGGGGAGCTGTTTTTT. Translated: CATSREQRRTGELFF.

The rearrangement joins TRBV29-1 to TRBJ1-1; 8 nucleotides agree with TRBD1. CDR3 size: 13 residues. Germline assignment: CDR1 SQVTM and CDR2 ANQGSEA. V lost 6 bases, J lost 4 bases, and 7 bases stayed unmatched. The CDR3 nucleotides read TGCAGCGTAGGACAGGGACAGACCACTGAAGCTTTCTTT. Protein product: CSVGQGQTTEAFF.

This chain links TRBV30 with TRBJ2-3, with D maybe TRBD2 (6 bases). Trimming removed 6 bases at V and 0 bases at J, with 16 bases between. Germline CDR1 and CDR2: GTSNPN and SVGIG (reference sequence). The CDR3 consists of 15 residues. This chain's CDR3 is CACQGAGSSTDTQYF. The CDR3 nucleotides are TGTGCCTGTCAAGGTGCGGGGAGTAGCACAGATACGCAGTATTTT.

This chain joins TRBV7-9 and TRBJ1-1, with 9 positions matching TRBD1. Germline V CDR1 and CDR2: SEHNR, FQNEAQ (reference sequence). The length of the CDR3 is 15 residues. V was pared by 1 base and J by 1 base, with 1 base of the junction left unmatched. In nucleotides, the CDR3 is TGTGCCAGCAGCTTAGGACAGGGGGGGAACACTGAAGCTTTCTTT. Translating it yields CASSLGQGGNTEAFF.

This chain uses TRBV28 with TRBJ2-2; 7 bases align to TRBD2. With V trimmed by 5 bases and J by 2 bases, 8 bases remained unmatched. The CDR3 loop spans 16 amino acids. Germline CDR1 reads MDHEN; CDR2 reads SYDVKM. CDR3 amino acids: CASSPRLAVNTGELFF. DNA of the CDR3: TGTGCCAGCAGTCCGAGACTAGCTGTAAACACCGGGGAGCTGTTTTTT.

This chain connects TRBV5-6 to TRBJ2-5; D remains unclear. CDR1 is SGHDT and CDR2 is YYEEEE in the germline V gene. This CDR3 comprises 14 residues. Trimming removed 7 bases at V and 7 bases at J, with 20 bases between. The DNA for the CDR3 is TGTGCCAGCCACCCGACAAGAGCAAAAGGGACCCAGTACTTC. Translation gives CASHPTRAKGTQYF.

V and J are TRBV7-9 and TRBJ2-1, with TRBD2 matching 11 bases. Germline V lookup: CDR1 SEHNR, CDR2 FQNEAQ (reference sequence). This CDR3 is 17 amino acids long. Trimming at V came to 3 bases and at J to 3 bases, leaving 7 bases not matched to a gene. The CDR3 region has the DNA TGTGCCAGCAGCTTCCCTACACTAGCGGGGGACTACAATGAGCAGTTCTTC. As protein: CASSFPTLAGDYNEQFF.

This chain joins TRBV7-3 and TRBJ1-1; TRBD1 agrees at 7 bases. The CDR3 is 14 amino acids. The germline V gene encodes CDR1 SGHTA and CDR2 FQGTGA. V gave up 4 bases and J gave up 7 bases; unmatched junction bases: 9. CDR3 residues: CASSSRGRLSEAFF. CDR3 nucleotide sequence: TGTGCCAGCAGCTCAAGGGGGCGATTGAGTGAAGCTTTCTTT.

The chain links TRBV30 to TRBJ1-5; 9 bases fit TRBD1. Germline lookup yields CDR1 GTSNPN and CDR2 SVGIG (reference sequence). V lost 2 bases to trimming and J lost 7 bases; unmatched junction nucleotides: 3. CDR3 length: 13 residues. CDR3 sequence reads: CAWSTGGEQPQHF. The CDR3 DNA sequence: TGTGCCTGGAGTACAGGGGGCGAACAGCCCCAGCATTTT.

This CDR3 is CASSLTQGRTDTQYF. The CDR3 DNA follows: TGTGCCAGCAGCTTAACCCAGGGCCGCACAGATACGCAGTATTTT. The chain recombines TRBV7-8 with TRBJ2-3; D possibly corresponds to TRBD1 (5 bases). This CDR3 is 15 amino acids long. Trimming pared 2 bases from V and 1 base from J, leaving 10 bases between. Germline CDR1 SGHVS, CDR2 FQNEAQ.

In nucleotides, the CDR3 is TGTGCCAGCAGCCCAAGGACTCCCTCCTACGAGCAGTACTTC. It yields the protein CASSPRTPSYEQYF. The V gene is TRBV9, the J gene TRBJ2-7, with D tentatively TRBD2 (5 bases). Germline values: CDR1 SGDLS, CDR2 YYNGEE. V was trimmed by 4 bases and J by 0 bases, leaving 11 bases between them. The CDR3 runs 14 residues.

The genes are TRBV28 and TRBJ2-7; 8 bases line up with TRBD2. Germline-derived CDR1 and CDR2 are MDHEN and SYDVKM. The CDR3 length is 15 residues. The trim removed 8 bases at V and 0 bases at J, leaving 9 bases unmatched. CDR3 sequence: CASLAGGGSSYEQYF. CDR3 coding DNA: TGTGCCAGCCTAGCCGGCGGGGGGAGCTCCTACGAGCAGTACTTC. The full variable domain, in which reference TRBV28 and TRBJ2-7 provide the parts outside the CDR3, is DVKVTQSSRYLVKRTGEKVFLECVQDMDHENMFWYRQDPGLGLRLIYFSYDVKMKEKGDIPEGYSVSREKKERFSLILESASTNQTSMYLCASLAGGGSSYEQYFGPGTRLTVT.

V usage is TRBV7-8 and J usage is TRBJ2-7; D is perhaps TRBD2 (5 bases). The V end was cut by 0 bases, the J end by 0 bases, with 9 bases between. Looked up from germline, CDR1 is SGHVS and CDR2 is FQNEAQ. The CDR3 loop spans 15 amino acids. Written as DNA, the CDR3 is TGTGCCAGCAGCTTAGCGGGAGCGAGCTCCTACGAGCAGTACTTC. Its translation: CASSLAGASSYEQYF.

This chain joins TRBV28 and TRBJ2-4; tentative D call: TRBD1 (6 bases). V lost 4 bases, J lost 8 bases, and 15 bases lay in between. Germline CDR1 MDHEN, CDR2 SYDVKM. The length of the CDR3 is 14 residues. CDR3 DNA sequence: TGTGCCAGCAGTTCTGGCAGGGGCCTCCACATTCAGTACTTC. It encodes CASSSGRGLHIQYF.

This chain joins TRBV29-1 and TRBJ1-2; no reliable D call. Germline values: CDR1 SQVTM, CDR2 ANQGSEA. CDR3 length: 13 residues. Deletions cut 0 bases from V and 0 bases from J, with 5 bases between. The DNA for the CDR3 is TGCAGCGTTGAAGAACAGTCTAACTATGGCTACACCTTC. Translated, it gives CSVEEQSNYGYTF. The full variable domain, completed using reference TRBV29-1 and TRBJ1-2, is SAVISQKPSRDICQRGTSLTIQCQVDSQVTMMFWYRQQPGQSLTLIATANQGSEATYESGFVIDKFPISRPNLTFSTLTVSNMSPEDSSIYLCSVEEQSNYGYTFGSGTRLTVV.

The CDR3 region is CASSLVWGEGIYGYTF. For the CDR3, the DNA is TGTGCCAGCAGCTTAGTCTGGGGGGAGGGGATCTATGGCTACACCTTC. The chain uses TRBV7-2 and TRBJ1-2; D possibly corresponds to TRBD1 (5 bases). V was cut by 1 base and J by 4 bases, with 16 bases left in between. Germline V gene data show CDR1 as SGHTA and CDR2 as FQGNSA. CDR3 length: 16 residues.

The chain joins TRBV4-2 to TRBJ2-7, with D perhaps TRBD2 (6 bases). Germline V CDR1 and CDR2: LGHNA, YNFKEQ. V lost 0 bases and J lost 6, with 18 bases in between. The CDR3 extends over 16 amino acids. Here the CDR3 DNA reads TGTGCCAGCAGCCAAGAGCCCCACCCCCTGGGGGGCGAGCAGTACTTC. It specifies CASSQEPHPLGGEQYF.

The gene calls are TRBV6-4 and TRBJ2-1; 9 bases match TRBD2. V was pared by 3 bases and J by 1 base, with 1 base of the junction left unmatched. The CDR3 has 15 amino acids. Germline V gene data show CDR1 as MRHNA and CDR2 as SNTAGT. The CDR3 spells CASSEREGSYNEQFF. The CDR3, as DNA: TGTGCCAGCAGTGAGCGGGAGGGGTCCTACAATGAGCAGTTCTTC.

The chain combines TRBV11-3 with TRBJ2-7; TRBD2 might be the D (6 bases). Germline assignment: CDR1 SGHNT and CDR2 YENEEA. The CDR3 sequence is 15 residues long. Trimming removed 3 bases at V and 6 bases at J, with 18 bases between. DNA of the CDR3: TGTGCCAGCAGCTTTTTCCAGAGCGGGTACGCCGAGCAGTACTTC. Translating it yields CASSFFQSGYAEQYF.

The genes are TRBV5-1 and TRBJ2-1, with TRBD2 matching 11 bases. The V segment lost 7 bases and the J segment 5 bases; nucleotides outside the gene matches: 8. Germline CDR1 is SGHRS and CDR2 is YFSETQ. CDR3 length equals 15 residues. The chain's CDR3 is CASARQGLADNEQFF. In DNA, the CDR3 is TGCGCCAGCGCCCGGCAGGGACTAGCGGACAATGAGCAGTTCTTC.

The CDR3, as DNA: TGTGCCAGCAGTTTCCGTCTGGTAACAGGGCTTTCCGACAATGAGCAGTTCTTC. Its translation: CASSFRLVTGLSDNEQFF. The rearrangement uses TRBV28 and TRBJ2-1, with D possibly being TRBD1 (6 bases). CDR3 length equals 18 residues. Trimming left V 3 bases short and J 5 bases short, with 23 bases between. Germline V gives CDR1 MDHEN, CDR2 SYDVKM.

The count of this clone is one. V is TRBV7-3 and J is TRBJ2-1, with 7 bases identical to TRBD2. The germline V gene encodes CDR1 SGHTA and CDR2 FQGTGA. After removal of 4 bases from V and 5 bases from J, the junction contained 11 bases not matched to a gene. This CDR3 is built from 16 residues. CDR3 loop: CASSYHLTSENNEQFF. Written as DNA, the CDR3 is TGTGCCAGCAGCTACCACCTCACTAGCGAGAACAATGAGCAGTTCTTC.

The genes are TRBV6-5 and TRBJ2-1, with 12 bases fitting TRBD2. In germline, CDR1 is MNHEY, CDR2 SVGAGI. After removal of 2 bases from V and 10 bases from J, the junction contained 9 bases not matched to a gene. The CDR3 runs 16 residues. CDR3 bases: TGTGCCAGCAGTTACGAGGCTAGCGGGAGGGAGAGCGAGCAGTTCTTC. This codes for CASSYEASGRESEQFF.